The sequence of this T cell receptor (beta chain) was determined in a study of T cell responses to AZD1222 COVID-19 vaccine. General study results and limits: Regions 160-218 and 743-854 dominated among vaccine-associated CD4 TCRs spanning spike. Just a handful of AZD1222 recipients tested seropositive at baseline. None of the repertoires were sampled until the peak T cell response had passed. White British ancestry dominated among donors, who included more females, and clonal diversity was possibly underestimated.

Notes on this clone: Its antigen is not known.

Generated by immunoSEQ multiplex PCR, the TCRdb table keeps only in-frame clones and is missing some. The repertoire holds 120,000 or so clones, with around 89% as singletons. V lost 1 base and J 0 bases, leaving 8 bases between the germline ends. From germline, CDR1 is SGDLS and CDR2 YYNGEE. The CDR3 has 15 residues. The V and J genes are TRBV9 and TRBJ2-1; no definite D call. This clonotype was sampled from an adult who received the AZD1222 COVID-19 vaccine. Material: peripheral blood, obtained 28 days after the second AZD1222 dose. This CDR3 reads CASSVYGISYNEQFF. The CDR3 DNA reads as TGTGCCAGCAGCGTATATGGGATCTCCTACAATGAGCAGTTCTTC.